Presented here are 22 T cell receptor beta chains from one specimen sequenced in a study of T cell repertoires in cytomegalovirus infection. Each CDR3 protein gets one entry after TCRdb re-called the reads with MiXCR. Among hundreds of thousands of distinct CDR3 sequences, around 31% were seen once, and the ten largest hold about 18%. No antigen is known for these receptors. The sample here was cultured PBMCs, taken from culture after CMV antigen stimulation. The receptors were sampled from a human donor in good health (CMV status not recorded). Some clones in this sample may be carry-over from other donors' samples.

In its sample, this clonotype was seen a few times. The DNA for the CDR3 is TGTGCCAGCAGCCCCATAGACGGCGGCACTGAAGCTTTCTTT. Protein: CASSPIDGGTEAFF. The chain combines TRBV7-9 with TRBJ1-1; D not resolved. The V end lost 5 bases, the J end lost 4 bases, and 14 bases lay between the germline ends. Germline lookup yields CDR1 SEHNR and CDR2 FQNEAQ (reference sequence). CDR3 length: 14 residues.

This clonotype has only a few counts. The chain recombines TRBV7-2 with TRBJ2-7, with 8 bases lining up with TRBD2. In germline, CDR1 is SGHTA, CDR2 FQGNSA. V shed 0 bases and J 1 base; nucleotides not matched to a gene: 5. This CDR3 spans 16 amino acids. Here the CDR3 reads CASSLASSSGSYEQYF. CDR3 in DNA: TGTGCCAGCAGCTTAGCCTCGTCTAGCGGGTCCTACGAGCAGTACTTC.

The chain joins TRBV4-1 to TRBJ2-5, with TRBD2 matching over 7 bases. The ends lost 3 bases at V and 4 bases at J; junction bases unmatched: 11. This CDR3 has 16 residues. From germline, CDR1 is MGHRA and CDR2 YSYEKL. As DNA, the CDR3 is TGCGCCAGCAGCCAGGAAGGAGGACTAGTGGGAGAGACCCAGTACTTC. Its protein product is CASSQEGGLVGETQYF.

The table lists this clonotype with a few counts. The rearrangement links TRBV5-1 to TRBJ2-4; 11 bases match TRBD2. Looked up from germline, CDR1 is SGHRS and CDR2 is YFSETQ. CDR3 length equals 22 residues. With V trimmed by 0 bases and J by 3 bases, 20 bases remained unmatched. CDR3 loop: CASSLEETSGAEGLVGKNIQYF. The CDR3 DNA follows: TGCGCCAGCAGCTTGGAAGAGACTAGCGGGGCGGAGGGACTAGTAGGCAAAAACATTCAGTACTTC.

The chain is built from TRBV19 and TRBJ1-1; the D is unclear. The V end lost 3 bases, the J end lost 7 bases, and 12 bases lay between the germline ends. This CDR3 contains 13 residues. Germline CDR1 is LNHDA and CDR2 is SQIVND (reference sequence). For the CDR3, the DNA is TGTGCCAGTAGTATTGGAGGTAAGGGTGAAGCTTTCTTT. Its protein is CASSIGGKGEAFF.

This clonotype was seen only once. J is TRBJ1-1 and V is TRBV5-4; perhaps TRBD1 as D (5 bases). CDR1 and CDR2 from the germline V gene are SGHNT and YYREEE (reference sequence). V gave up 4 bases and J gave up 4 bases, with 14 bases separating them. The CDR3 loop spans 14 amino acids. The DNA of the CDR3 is TGTGCCAGCAGCGGGGGGACGAGGGGCACTGAAGCTTTCTTT. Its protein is CASSGGTRGTEAFF. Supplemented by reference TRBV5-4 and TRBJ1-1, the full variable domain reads ETGVTQSPTHLIKTRGQQVTLRCSSQSGHNTVSWYQQALGQGPQFIFQYYREEENGRGNFPPRFSGLQFPNYSSELNVNALELDDSALYLCASSGGTRGTEAFFGQGTRLTVV.

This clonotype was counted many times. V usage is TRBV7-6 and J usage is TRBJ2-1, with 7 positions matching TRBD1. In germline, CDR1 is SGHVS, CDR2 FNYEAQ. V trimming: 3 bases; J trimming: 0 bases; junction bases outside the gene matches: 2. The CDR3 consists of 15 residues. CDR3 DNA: TGTGCCAGCAGCTTCCGGGACAGCTCCTACAATGAGCAGTTCTTC. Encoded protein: CASSFRDSSYNEQFF.

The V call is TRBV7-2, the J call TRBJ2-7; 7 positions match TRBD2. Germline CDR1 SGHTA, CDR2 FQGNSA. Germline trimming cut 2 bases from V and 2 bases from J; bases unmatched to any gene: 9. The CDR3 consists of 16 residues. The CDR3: CASSLSSGGSAYEQYF. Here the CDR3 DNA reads TGTGCCAGCAGCTTATCGTCGGGCGGGAGTGCCTACGAGCAGTACTTC.

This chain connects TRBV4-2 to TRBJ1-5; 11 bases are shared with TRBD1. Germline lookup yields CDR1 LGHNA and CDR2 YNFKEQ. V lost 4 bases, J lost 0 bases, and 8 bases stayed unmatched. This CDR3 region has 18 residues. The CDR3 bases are TGTGCCAGCAGCCCTGACGGACAGGGGGCCTATAGCAATCAGCCCCAGCATTTT. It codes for CASSPDGQGAYSNQPQHF.

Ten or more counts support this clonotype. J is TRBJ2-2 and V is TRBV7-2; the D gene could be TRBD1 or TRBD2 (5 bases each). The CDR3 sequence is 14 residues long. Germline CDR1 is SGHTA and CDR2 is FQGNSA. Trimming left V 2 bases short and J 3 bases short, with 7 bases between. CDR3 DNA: TGTGCCAGCAGCTTATTGGGGGACACCGGGGAGCTGTTTTTT. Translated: CASSLLGDTGELFF.

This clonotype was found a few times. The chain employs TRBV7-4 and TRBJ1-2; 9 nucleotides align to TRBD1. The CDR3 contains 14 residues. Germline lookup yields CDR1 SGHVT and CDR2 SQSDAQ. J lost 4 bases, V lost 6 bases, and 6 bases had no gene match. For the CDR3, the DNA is TGTGCCAGCAGGCCGGACAGGGGCGCCTATGGCTACACCTTC. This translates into CASRPDRGAYGYTF.

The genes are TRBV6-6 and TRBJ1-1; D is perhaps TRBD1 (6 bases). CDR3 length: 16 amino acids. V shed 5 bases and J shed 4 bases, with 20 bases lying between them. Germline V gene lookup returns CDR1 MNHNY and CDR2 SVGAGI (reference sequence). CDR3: CASSRGSRGGSTEAFF. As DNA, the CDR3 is TGTGCCAGCAGTAGAGGATCAAGAGGGGGTAGCACTGAAGCTTTCTTT.

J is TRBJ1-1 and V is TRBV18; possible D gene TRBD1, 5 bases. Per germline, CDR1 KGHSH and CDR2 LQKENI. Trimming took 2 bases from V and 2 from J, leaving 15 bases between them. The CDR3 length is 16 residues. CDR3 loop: CASSPLVGRDNTEAFF. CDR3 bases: TGTGCCAGCTCACCATTGGTCGGCAGGGATAACACTGAAGCTTTCTTT. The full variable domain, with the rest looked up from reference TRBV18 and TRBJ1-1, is NAGVMQNPRHLVRRRGQEARLRCSPMKGHSHVYWYRQLPEEGLKFMVYLQKENIIDESGMPKERFSAEFPKEGPSILRIQQVVRGDSAAYFCASSPLVGRDNTEAFFGQGTRLTVV.

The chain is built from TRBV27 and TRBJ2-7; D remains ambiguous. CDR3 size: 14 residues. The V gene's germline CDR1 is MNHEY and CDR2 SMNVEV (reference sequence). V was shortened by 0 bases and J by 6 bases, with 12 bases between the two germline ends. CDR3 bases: TGTGCCAGCAGTTTATCCCTCGCGGCACCCGAGCAGTACTTC. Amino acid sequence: CASSLSLAAPEQYF.

CDR3 in DNA: TGTGCCAGCAGCACCAGGACAGGGATTGAAGCTTTCTTT. Its protein is CASSTRTGIEAFF. The chain is built from TRBV7-2 and TRBJ1-1; TRBD1 matches at 8 bases. The CDR3 has 13 amino acids. Losses at the gene ends were 5 bases for V and 7 bases for J; bases not matched to a gene: 6. Germline V gene data show CDR1 as SGHTA and CDR2 as FQGNSA. Looking up the rest from reference TRBV7-2 and TRBJ1-1 gives the full variable domain: GAGVSQSPSNKVTEKGKDVELRCDPISGHTALYWYRQSLGQGLEFLIYFQGNSAPDKSGLPSDRFSAERTGGSVSTLTIQRTQQEDSAVYLCASSTRTGIEAFFGQGTRLTVV.

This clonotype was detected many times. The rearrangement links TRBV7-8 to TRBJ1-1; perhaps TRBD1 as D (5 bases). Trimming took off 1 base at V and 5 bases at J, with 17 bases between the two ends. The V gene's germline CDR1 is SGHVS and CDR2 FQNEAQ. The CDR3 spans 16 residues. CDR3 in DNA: TGTGCCAGCAGCTTAGTTTTGGGCGAGAAGGGGACTGAAGCTTTCTTT. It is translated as CASSLVLGEKGTEAFF.

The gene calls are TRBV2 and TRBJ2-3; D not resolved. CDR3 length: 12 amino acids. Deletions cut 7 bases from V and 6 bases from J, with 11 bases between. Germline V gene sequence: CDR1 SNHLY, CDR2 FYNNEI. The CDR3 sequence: CASTPEWDTQYF. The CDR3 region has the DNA TGTGCCAGCACCCCTGAGTGGGATACGCAGTATTTT.

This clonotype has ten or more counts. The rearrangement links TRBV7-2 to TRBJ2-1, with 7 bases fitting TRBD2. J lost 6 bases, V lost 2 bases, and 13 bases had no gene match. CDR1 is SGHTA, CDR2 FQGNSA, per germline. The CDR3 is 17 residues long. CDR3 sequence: CASSLTSGTTLGNEQFF. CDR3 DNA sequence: TGTGCCAGCAGCTTAACTTCCGGGACTACCCTGGGCAATGAGCAGTTCTTC.

The CDR3 region is CASSVSLGALSTGELFF. The CDR3 nucleotides read TGTGCCAGCAGTGTCTCCCTAGGGGCGCTTAGCACCGGGGAGCTGTTTTTT. This chain connects TRBV6-1 to TRBJ2-2; weak D call: TRBD1 (5 bases). The germline V and J ends were trimmed by 4 bases and 4 bases, with 19 bases remaining between them. CDR3 size: 17 residues. Germline V gene data show CDR1 as MNHNS and CDR2 as SASEGT.

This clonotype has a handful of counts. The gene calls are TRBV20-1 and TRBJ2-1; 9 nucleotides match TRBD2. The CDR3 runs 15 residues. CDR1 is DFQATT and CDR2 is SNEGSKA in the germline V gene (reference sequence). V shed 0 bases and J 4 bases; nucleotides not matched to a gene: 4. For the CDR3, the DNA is TGCAGTGCTAGAGAGAACAGCGGGAGGTACAATGAGCAGTTCTTC. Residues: CSARENSGRYNEQFF.

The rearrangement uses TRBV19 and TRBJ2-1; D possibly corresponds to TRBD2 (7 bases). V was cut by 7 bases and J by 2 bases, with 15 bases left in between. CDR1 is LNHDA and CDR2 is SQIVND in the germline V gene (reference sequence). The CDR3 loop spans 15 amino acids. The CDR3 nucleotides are TGTGCCAGTACCCCCGAGGGGGGGCCCTACAATGAGCAGTTCTTC. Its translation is CASTPEGGPYNEQFF.

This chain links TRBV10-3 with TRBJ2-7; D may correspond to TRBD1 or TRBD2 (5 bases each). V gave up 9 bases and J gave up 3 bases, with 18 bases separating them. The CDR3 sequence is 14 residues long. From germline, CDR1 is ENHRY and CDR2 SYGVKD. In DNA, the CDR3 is TGTGCCATTTCATCAGGGACGACGAGCTACGAGCAGTACTTC. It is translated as CAISSGTTSYEQYF.